The clone carrying this T cell receptor (beta chain) was found many times. Its matching antigen is unknown. CDR1 and CDR2 (germline): SGHRS, YFSETQ. V was shortened by 4 bases and J by 0 bases, with 14 bases between the two germline ends. The length of the CDR3 is 17 residues. The data were obtained in a study of human T cells and chemical hapten exposure. The time point is: pre-sensitization, week 0. Treatment given: therapeutic diphenylcyclopropenone sensitization with weekly scalp DPC. MiXCR, applied by TCRdb to the RACE reads, yields one record per CDR3 protein. The sample holds 300,000 to 400,000 distinct CDR3 sequences, 4% to 6% seen once. General study findings and limits: The number of TCRs over 1 in 1000 frequency stayed unchanged after DPC.

The chain recombines TRBV5-1 with TRBJ2-6; D perhaps matches TRBD2 (6 bases). Specimen: whole blood, collected in connection with sensitization to the hapten diphenylcyclopropenone (DPC). The origin of this receptor is a woman in her fifties or sixties with alopecia areata. Some clones in this sample may be carry-over from other donors' samples. CDR3 sequence reads: CASSKMGLTSGANVLTF. The CDR3 nucleotides read TGCGCCAGCAGCAAAATGGGACTTACCTCTGGGGCCAACGTCCTGACTTTC. The full variable domain, rest sourced from reference TRBV5-1 and TRBJ2-6, is KAGVTQTPRYLIKTRGQQVTLSCSPISGHRSVSWYQQTPGQGLQFLFEYFSETQRNKGNFPGRFSGRQFSNSRSEMNVSTLELGDSALYLCASSKMGLTSGANVLTFGAGSRLTVL.